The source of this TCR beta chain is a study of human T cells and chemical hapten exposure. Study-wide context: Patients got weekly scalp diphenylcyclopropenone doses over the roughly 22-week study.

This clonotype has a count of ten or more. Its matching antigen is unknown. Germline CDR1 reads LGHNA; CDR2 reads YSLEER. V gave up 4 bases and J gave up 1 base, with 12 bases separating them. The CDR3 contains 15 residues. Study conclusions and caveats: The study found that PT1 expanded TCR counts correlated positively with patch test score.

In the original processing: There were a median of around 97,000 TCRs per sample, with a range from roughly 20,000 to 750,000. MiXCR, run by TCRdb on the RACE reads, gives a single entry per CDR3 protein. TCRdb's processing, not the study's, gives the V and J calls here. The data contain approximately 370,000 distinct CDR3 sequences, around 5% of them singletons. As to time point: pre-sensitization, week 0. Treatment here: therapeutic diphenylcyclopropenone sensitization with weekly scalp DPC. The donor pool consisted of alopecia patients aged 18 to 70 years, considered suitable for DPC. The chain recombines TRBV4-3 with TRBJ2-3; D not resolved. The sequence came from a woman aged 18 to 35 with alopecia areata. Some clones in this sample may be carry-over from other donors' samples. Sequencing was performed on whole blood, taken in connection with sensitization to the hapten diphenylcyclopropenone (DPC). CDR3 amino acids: CASSLRSPGTDTQYF. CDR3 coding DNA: TGCGCCAGCAGCCTGAGATCCCCGGGCACAGATACGCAGTATTTT.